These T cell receptor beta chains were read from a single sample in a study of identical twins. TCRdb used MiXCR to reprocess the 5' RACE reads, holding one entry per CDR3 protein. The sample records approximately 490,000 distinct CDR3 sequences, more than 20% being singletons. This sample was also put to use in a study of yellow fever vaccine responses in identical twins.

Material: CD4+ T cells sorted from blood. The receptors shown here come from a woman aged 18-29 years in good health. The CDR3 runs from the conserved cysteine through the conserved F or W. A D gene is named only where the DNA matches it firmly. For some rows the clone size is stated as once, few or many, or as a class when expanded; others skip it.

TRBJ1-1,few,-,TRBV6-5,CASVGVNTEAFF,TGTGCCAGCGTCGGGGTGAACACTGAAGCTTTCTTT
TRBJ2-4,-,-,TRBV18,CASSPDRKDVDIQYF,TGTGCCAGCTCACCCGACCGGAAGGACGTGGACATTCAGTACTTC
TRBJ1-2,-,-,TRBV10-3,CAIGETVYGYTF,TGTGCCATCGGTGAGACAGTCTATGGCTACACCTTC
TRBJ1-5,-,-,TRBV24-1,CATRRDGNQPQHF,TGTGCCACCAGACGGGACGGTAATCAGCCCCAGCATTTT
TRBJ2-2,few,TRBD2,TRBV10-1,CASSESVLAVGELFF,TGCGCCAGCAGTGAGTCGGTACTAGCGGTCGGGGAGCTGTTTTTT
TRBJ1-3,few,-,TRBV5-1,CASSLLGANGNTIYF,TGCGCCAGCAGCTTATTAGGGGCAAATGGAAACACCATATATTTT
TRBJ2-2,few,-,TRBV14,CASSQRWAGELFF,TGTGCCAGCAGCCAACGATGGGCCGGGGAGCTGTTTTTT
TRBJ1-1,-,TRBD1,TRBV3-1,CASSQGDRGREAFF,TGTGCCAGCAGCCAAGGCGACAGGGGGCGGGAAGCTTTCTTT
TRBJ2-1,many,-,TRBV12-3/TRBV12-4,CASSLSYNEQFF,TGTGCCAGCAGCTTATCCTACAATGAGCAGTTCTTC
TRBJ1-4,-,-,TRBV5-1,CASSTRQATNEKLFF,TGCGCCAGCAGCACCCGCCAGGCAACTAATGAAAAACTGTTTTTT
TRBJ2-7,-,-,TRBV5-1,CASSLDPASSYEQYF,TGCGCCAGCAGCTTGGATCCGGCGAGCTCCTACGAGCAGTACTTC
TRBJ1-3,-,TRBD1,TRBV19,CASSISIRDRGNTIYF,TGTGCCAGTAGTATCTCAATCCGGGACAGGGGAAACACCATATATTTT
TRBJ2-1,-,-,TRBV11-2,CASTRQASSYNEQFF,TGTGCCAGCACCCGACAGGCTAGCTCCTACAATGAGCAGTTCTTC
TRBJ1-1,-,-,TRBV20-1,CSAVRSTEAFF,TGCAGTGCTGTCAGGAGCACTGAAGCTTTCTTT
TRBJ2-7,-,-,TRBV20-1,CSALLGGSYEQYF,TGCAGTGCTCTTTTGGGGGGCTCCTACGAGCAGTACTTC
TRBJ2-1,few,TRBD2,TRBV20-1,CSARVGLRLEFF,TGCAGTGCTAGAGTGGGACTACGGCTGGAGTTCTTC
TRBJ1-6,few,-,TRBV20-1,CSARDQTGLNSPLHF,TGCAGTGCTAGAGACCAGACAGGATTGAATTCACCCCTCCACTTT
TRBJ2-7,once,-,TRBV5-1,CASSLEAMGEQYF,TGCGCCAGCAGCTTGGAGGCTATGGGGGAGCAGTACTTC
TRBJ2-2,once,TRBD2,TRBV3-1,CASSPPSGGAPGELFF,TGTGCCAGCAGTCCGCCTAGCGGGGGGGCTCCCGGGGAGCTGTTTTTT
TRBJ2-7,few,TRBD2,TRBV5-1,CASSLDTSGLYEQYF,TGCGCCAGCAGCTTGGATACTAGCGGGCTCTACGAGCAGTACTTC
TRBJ2-4,-,-,TRBV7-2,CASSLSGPGIQYF,TGTGCCAGCAGCTTAAGTGGGCCTGGCATTCAGTACTTC
TRBJ2-7,few,-,TRBV6-5,CASSSAIAYEQYF,TGTGCCAGCAGTTCCGCGATAGCCTACGAGCAGTACTTC
TRBJ2-1,-,-,TRBV28,CASSFDRTRRYNEQFF,TGTGCCAGCAGTTTCGACAGGACTAGACGTTACAATGAGCAGTTCTTC
TRBJ2-6,-,TRBD2,TRBV12-3/TRBV12-4,CASSHLAGAGANVLTF,TGTGCCAGCAGTCACTTAGCGGGAGCTGGGGCCAACGTCCTGACTTTC
TRBJ2-1,few,-,TRBV3-1,CASSQVTNEQFF,TGTGCCAGCAGCCAAGTGACGAATGAGCAGTTCTTC
TRBJ1-3,-,-,TRBV5-1,CASSLDRVSSTIYF,TGCGCCAGCAGCTTGGACAGGGTCTCCAGCACCATATATTTT
TRBJ2-3,-,-,TRBV3-1,CASSPLYWRRDRGTDTQYF,TGTGCCAGCAGCCCCTTGTATTGGAGAAGGGACCGGGGTACAGATACGCAGTATTTT
TRBJ1-6,few,-,TRBV5-1,CASSLGTSNSPLHF,TGCGCCAGCAGCTTAGGGACAAGTAATTCACCCCTCCACTTT
TRBJ2-7,-,TRBD1,TRBV24-1,CATSDRGGTGGLYEQYF,TGTGCCACCAGTGATCGCGGGGGGACAGGGGGCCTATACGAGCAGTACTTC
TRBJ2-2,few,-,TRBV5-6,CASTPGAGANTGELFF,TGTGCCAGCACCCCAGGGGCGGGAGCGAACACCGGGGAGCTGTTTTTT
TRBJ2-4,-,TRBD2,TRBV5-6,CAKSGGGNIQYF,TGTGCCAAGTCGGGGGGTGGAAACATTCAGTACTTC
TRBJ2-2,few,TRBD2,TRBV7-2,CASSLTVFSGGLPGELFF,TGTGCCAGCAGCTTAACGGTGTTCAGCGGGGGGCTTCCCGGGGAGCTGTTTTTT
TRBJ2-1,-,TRBD2,TRBV14,CASSRELAGYEQFF,TGTGCCAGCAGCCGCGAACTAGCGGGATATGAGCAGTTCTTC
TRBJ2-2,-,-,TRBV12-3/TRBV12-4,CASSLDRLTGELFF,TGTGCCAGCAGTTTAGATCGGTTAACCGGGGAGCTGTTTTTT
TRBJ2-1,few,-,TRBV7-3,CASSLQAVVYNEQFF,TGTGCCAGCAGCTTGCAAGCGGTCGTCTACAATGAGCAGTTCTTC
TRBJ2-7,-,TRBD2,TRBV15,CATSKALAGGYEQYF,TGTGCCACCAGCAAAGCTCTAGCGGGAGGCTACGAGCAGTACTTC
TRBJ2-1,few,TRBD1,TRBV6-1,CASKRDSSYNEQFF,TGTGCCAGCAAACGGGACAGCTCCTACAATGAGCAGTTCTTC
TRBJ2-1,-,-,TRBV18,CASSPPLKDEQFF,TGTGCCAGCTCACCACCCCTAAAGGATGAGCAGTTCTTC
TRBJ2-3,-,-,TRBV10-3,CAISPNLRPGVSTDTQYF,TGTGCCATCAGCCCCAACCTGAGGCCTGGAGTCAGCACAGATACGCAGTATTTT
TRBJ2-1,few,TRBD1,TRBV11-2,CASSLFPGTGVWNEQFF,TGTGCCAGCAGCTTATTCCCGGGGACAGGGGTATGGAATGAGCAGTTCTTC
TRBJ2-2,-,TRBD2,TRBV28,CASSKREGRTGELFF,TGTGCCAGCTCCAAGCGGGAGGGCCGCACCGGGGAGCTGTTTTTT
TRBJ1-1,many,-,TRBV5-1,CASSSGGRGNTEAFF,TGCGCCAGCAGCTCGGGGGGGAGGGGGAACACTGAAGCTTTCTTT
TRBJ1-4,once,-,TRBV10-3,CAISVSQGTNEKLFF,TGTGCCATCAGTGTCTCACAGGGTACTAATGAAAAACTGTTTTTT
TRBJ2-7,few,-,TRBV29-1,CSARPLGGKSYEQYF,TGCAGCGCCCGCCCCCTTGGCGGGAAGTCCTACGAGCAGTACTTC
TRBJ2-2,once,TRBD2,TRBV7-9,CASSRPRLADNTGELFF,TGTGCCAGCAGCCGACCACGACTAGCGGACAACACCGGGGAGCTGTTTTTT
TRBJ2-3,-,-,TRBV5-6,CASSFTSDTQYF,TGTGCCAGCAGCTTCACGTCAGATACGCAGTATTTT
TRBJ2-2,-,-,TRBV12-5,CASGPVAGELFF,TGTGCTAGTGGTCCCGTAGCCGGGGAGCTGTTTTTT
TRBJ2-7,-,TRBD1,TRBV11-3,CASSTKTGIYEQYF,TGTGCCAGCAGCACTAAGACAGGGATCTACGAGCAGTACTTC
TRBJ2-2,few,TRBD2,TRBV7-2,CASSLLWGGAGELFF,TGTGCCAGCAGCTTGTTATGGGGGGGGGCCGGGGAGCTGTTTTTT